This TCR beta chain was sequenced in a study of blood T cell repertoires in COVID-19. The wider study: Sources were T cells, B-cell-depleted T cells, or PBMCs; the material itself was cDNA or gDNA.

The germline CDR1 and CDR2 sequences are KGHDR and SFDVKD. The V gene lost 4 bases and the J gene lost 3 bases, with 17 bases spanning the gap. This CDR3 has 17 amino acids. Assay: immunoSEQ multiplex PCR; the TCRdb copy retains only in-frame clones and omits some. The profile shows approximately 110,000 clones, approximately 85% of them singletons. The sequence was obtained from a man aged 35 to 55 with acute or convalescent COVID-19. The V gene is TRBV24-1, the J gene TRBJ2-2, with a weak D call TRBD2 (6 bases). Sequenced material: peripheral blood. In nucleotides, the CDR3 is TGTGCCACCAGTGACCCCCGGCAGGGAGGAGACACCGGGGAGCTGTTTTTT. This codes for CATSDPRQGGDTGELFF.